What follows are 26 T cell receptor beta chains derived from one specimen sequenced in a study of response to subunit inactivated influenza vaccine. Each CDR3 protein is one row after TCRdb ran MiXCR on the RT-PCR reads. The repertoire holds a few hundred thousand distinct CDR3 sequences, with 12% to 15% as singletons. The material sequenced was PBMCs from blood, taken about 13 days after vaccination. The source of these receptors is a man in his forties or fifties who received an inactivated influenza vaccine.

The CDR3 DNA reads TGTGCCAGCAGTTACTCTATACGGGCGCATTCACCCCTCCACTTT. It codes for CASSYSIRAHSPLHF. V is TRBV6-2 or TRBV6-3 and J is TRBJ1-6; D not resolved. The CDR3 totals 15 residues. Germline lookup yields CDR1 MNHEY and CDR2 SVGEGT. Trimming took 0 bases from V and 8 from J, leaving 11 bases between them.

This rearrangement joins TRBV20-1 to TRBJ2-5; 8 bases are a match to TRBD1. This CDR3 is 16 amino acids long. The V gene end was trimmed by 1 base and the J gene end by 2 bases; junction bases not matched to a gene: 9. The germline V gene encodes CDR1 DFQATT and CDR2 SNEGSKA (reference sequence). CDR3 amino acids: CSARATDRVDQETQYF. The CDR3 DNA reads as TGCAGTGCTAGAGCCACGGACAGGGTCGATCAAGAGACCCAGTACTTC.

This clonotype turned up a few times. The gene calls are TRBV30 and TRBJ1-2; D remains unclear. This CDR3 has 14 residues. V lost 2 bases and J 2 bases, leaving 12 bases between the germline ends. Germline CDR1 is GTSNPN and CDR2 is SVGIG (reference sequence). The CDR3: CAWSLRLANYGYTF. The CDR3 coding sequence is TGTGCCTGGAGTCTTAGACTGGCGAACTATGGCTACACCTTC.

CDR3 region: CASSSLQVPYYGYTF. For the CDR3, the DNA is TGTGCCAGCAGCTCCCTACAGGTTCCATACTATGGCTACACCTTC. V is TRBV7-2 and J is TRBJ1-2, with D perhaps matching TRBD1 (5 bases). The CDR3 has 15 amino acids. The ends were cut back, 4 bases at V and 3 bases at J, with 15 bases in the middle. Germline V lookup: CDR1 SGHTA, CDR2 FQGNSA.

In this sample, this clonotype turned up a few times. The chain recombines TRBV10-3 with TRBJ1-2; 10 nucleotides align to TRBD1. From germline, CDR1 is ENHRY and CDR2 SYGVKD. The CDR3 is 15 residues long. With V trimmed by 6 bases and J by 5 bases, 9 bases remained unmatched. DNA of the CDR3: TGTGCCATCAGCAACGGGGGGACAGGGGCATATGGCTACACCTTC. Its protein product is CAISNGGTGAYGYTF.

This clonotype showed up just a few times. The chain recombines TRBV28 with TRBJ2-1; TRBD2 aligns across 8 bases. The CDR3 is 15 amino acids. Germline CDR1 is MDHEN and CDR2 is SYDVKM. V shed 2 bases, J shed 2 bases, and the junction held 2 bases outside the gene matches. The CDR3 is CASSLLSGTYNEQFF. Here the CDR3 DNA reads TGTGCCAGCAGTTTACTTAGCGGGACCTACAATGAGCAGTTCTTC.

This clonotype was seen only a few times. The V call is TRBV7-9, the J call TRBJ1-6; D unclear. CDR3 length equals 15 residues. Germline-derived CDR1 and CDR2 are SEHNR and FQNEAQ (reference sequence). V was clipped by 1 base and J by 9 bases, with 13 bases between them. The DNA for the CDR3 is TGTGCCAGCAGCTTAGTTACCGGAACGGGTTCACCCCTCCACTTT. Translation: CASSLVTGTGSPLHF. Full variable domain (rest looked up from reference TRBV7-9 and TRBJ1-6): DTGVSQNPRHKITKRGQNVTFRCDPISEHNRLYWYRQTLGQGPEFLTYFQNEAQLEKSRLLSDRFSAERPKGSFSTLEIQRTEQGDSAMYLCASSLVTGTGSPLHFGNGTRLTVT.

The sample holds a few counts of this clonotype. The genes are TRBV5-4 and TRBJ1-1; TRBD1 is a possible D gene (5 bases). V dropped 2 bases and J dropped 3 bases, with 11 bases sitting between them. The CDR3 spans 14 residues. Germline V lookup: CDR1 SGHNT, CDR2 YYREEE (reference sequence). This CDR3 is CASSFDGGDTEAFF. The CDR3, as DNA: TGTGCCAGCAGCTTTGACGGGGGAGACACTGAAGCTTTCTTT.

The rearrangement joins TRBV10-1 to TRBJ2-3; D is ambiguous. The germline V and J ends were trimmed by 0 bases and 3 bases, with 10 bases remaining between them. The CDR3 totals 15 residues. CDR1 and CDR2 (germline): WNHNN, SYGVQD (reference sequence). CDR3 loop: CASSESAGQTDTQYF. CDR3 sequence (DNA): TGCGCCAGCAGTGAGTCGGCCGGTCAAACAGATACGCAGTATTTT.

The chain has TRBV7-9 and TRBJ1-2, with 7 bases lining up with TRBD1. CDR1 and CDR2 (germline): SEHNR, FQNEAQ (reference sequence). This CDR3 region has 16 residues. V lost 3 bases, J lost 2 bases, and 9 bases stayed unmatched. CDR3: CASSFEPDRVNYGYTF. As DNA, the CDR3 is TGTGCCAGCAGCTTCGAGCCTGACAGGGTGAACTATGGCTACACCTTC.

The chain joins TRBV11-2 to TRBJ2-1; no firm D call. There are 14 residues in the CDR3. The ends were cut back, 0 bases at V and 4 bases at J, with 7 bases in the middle. Germline V gene sequence: CDR1 SGHAT, CDR2 FQNNGV. CDR3 sequence reads: CASSLDWQYNEQFF. The CDR3 bases are TGTGCCAGCAGCTTAGATTGGCAGTACAATGAGCAGTTCTTC.

A few counts support this clonotype. CDR3: CAIRGTGKRNTF. As DNA, the CDR3 is TGTGCCATCAGAGGGACAGGGAAACGGAACACCTTC. This chain links TRBV10-3 with TRBJ1-2, with 9 bases lining up with TRBD1. The CDR3 length is 12 residues. J was trimmed by 12 bases and V by 6 bases; bases with no gene match: 8. Germline V CDR1 and CDR2: ENHRY, SYGVKD.

This clonotype occurred a few times. The chain links TRBV7-9 to TRBJ2-2, with 7 nucleotides matching TRBD1. This CDR3 has 16 amino acids. Unmatched junction bases numbered 10, after V lost 6 bases and J lost 3 bases. From germline, CDR1 is SEHNR and CDR2 FQNEAQ (reference sequence). CDR3 protein: CASRLQGQPYTGELFF. The CDR3 DNA reads as TGTGCCAGCAGACTCCAGGGACAGCCCTACACCGGGGAGCTGTTTTTT.

This clonotype was recorded many times. The chain links TRBV11-2 to TRBJ2-5, with a weak D call TRBD2 (6 bases). V was clipped by 0 bases and J by 1 base, with 15 bases between them. The V gene's germline CDR1 is SGHAT and CDR2 FQNNGV. The CDR3 length is 17 residues. CDR3 DNA: TGTGCCAGCAGCTTAGACTGGGGGACTCCATCCCAAGAGACCCAGTACTTC. Amino acid sequence: CASSLDWGTPSQETQYF. Full variable domain (rest looked up from reference TRBV11-2 and TRBJ2-5): EAGVAQSPRYKIIEKRQSVAFWCNPISGHATLYWYQQILGQGPKLLIQFQNNGVVDDSQLPKDRFSAERLKGVDSTLKIQPAKLEDSAVYLCASSLDWGTPSQETQYFGPGTRLLVL.

This clonotype was seen more than once but under ten times. The chain links TRBV4-1 to TRBJ1-5, with no clear D. This CDR3 is 14 amino acids long. From germline, CDR1 is MGHRA and CDR2 YSYEKL. With 0 bases removed from V and 3 bases from J, the gap between germline ends came to 6 bases. CDR3 region: CASSQDLVNQPQHF. The DNA of the CDR3 is TGCGCCAGCAGCCAAGATCTGGTCAATCAGCCCCAGCATTTT.

This chain links TRBV12-3 or TRBV12-4 with TRBJ1-2; D uncertain. V was pared by 5 bases and J by 7 bases, with 20 bases between. The CDR3 totals 15 residues. The CDR3 protein is CASSPRGGSKFGYTF. The DNA for the CDR3 is TGTGCCAGCAGTCCTCGGGGAGGGAGTAAGTTTGGCTACACCTTC.

This clonotype was observed a few times. This chain uses TRBV3-1 with TRBJ1-6, with D unresolved. V shed 4 bases and J shed 10 bases, with 14 bases lying between them. CDR1 and CDR2 (germline): LGHDT, YNNKEL (reference sequence). This CDR3 has 14 residues. CDR3 protein: CASSLRPVLSPLHF. The CDR3 DNA follows: TGTGCCAGCAGCCTCAGACCTGTCTTGTCACCCCTCCACTTT.

This clonotype was recorded a few times. The V and J genes are TRBV9 and TRBJ1-6; D gene unclear. This CDR3 region has 11 residues. Germline V gives CDR1 SGDLS, CDR2 YYNGEE. Trimming removed 7 bases from V and 5 bases from J, with 4 bases in between. The CDR3: CASGNNSPLHF. Here the CDR3 DNA reads TGTGCCAGCGGCAATAATTCACCCCTCCACTTT.

The chain recombines TRBV10-3 with TRBJ2-7; D not resolved. CDR1 is ENHRY, CDR2 SYGVKD, per germline. V lost 3 bases and J 5 bases, leaving 5 bases between the germline ends. The CDR3 is 11 residues long. The DNA for the CDR3 is TGTGCCATCAGTGACAGAAACGAGCAGTACTTC. Translated, it gives CAISDRNEQYF.

This clonotype was counted only a few times. The J gene is TRBJ1-5, the V gene TRBV5-1; D may be TRBD1 (6 bases). Trimming left V 4 bases short and J 5 bases short, with 16 bases between. This CDR3 region has 15 residues. Germline lookup yields CDR1 SGHRS and CDR2 YFSETQ. CDR3 DNA: TGCGCCAGCAGCCTGGAGGGGGTAAGCGATCAGCCCCAGCATTTT. It specifies CASSLEGVSDQPQHF.

This clonotype turned up a few times. The chain combines TRBV20-1 with TRBJ2-1, with 10 bases that match TRBD2. Germline trimming cut 0 bases from V and 7 bases from J; bases unmatched to any gene: 6. CDR3 length: 15 amino acids. Germline CDR1 reads DFQATT; CDR2 reads SNEGSKA (reference sequence). CDR3 nucleotides: TGCAGTGCTAGAGATGCGAGTAGCGGGGGGAATGAGCAGTTCTTC. Protein product: CSARDASSGGNEQFF.

The genes are TRBV12-3 or TRBV12-4 and TRBJ2-7; D is perhaps TRBD1 or TRBD2 (6 bases each). The CDR3 extends over 15 amino acids. The germline V and J ends were trimmed by 5 bases and 9 bases, with 23 bases remaining between them. CDR3 nucleotide sequence: TGTGCCAGCAGTCCCGACGGGGGCCTACGAGCGGGGCAGTACTTC. It encodes CASSPDGGLRAGQYF.

J is TRBJ1-3 and V is TRBV5-1; a weak D match, TRBD1 (6 bases). Trimming took 0 bases from V and 0 from J, leaving 10 bases between them. Germline V lookup: CDR1 SGHRS, CDR2 YFSETQ. There are 16 residues in the CDR3. The chain's CDR3 is CASSLGQGHSGNTIYF. The DNA for the CDR3 is TGCGCCAGCAGCTTGGGGCAGGGACACTCTGGAAACACCATATATTTT.

This clonotype has just a few counts. The CDR3 sequence is CASSLGQGPNTIYF. The DNA for the CDR3 is TGTGCCAGCAGCTTAGGACAGGGGCCAAACACCATATATTTT. The chain carries TRBV7-2 and TRBJ1-3; 8 bases fit TRBD1. V shed 1 base, J shed 6 bases, and the junction held 2 bases outside the gene matches. The germline CDR1 and CDR2 sequences are SGHTA and FQGNSA. The CDR3 loop spans 14 amino acids.

The J gene is TRBJ1-1, the V gene TRBV20-1, with a tentative D call TRBD1 (5 bases). From germline, CDR1 is DFQATT and CDR2 SNEGSKA (reference sequence). The CDR3 is 11 residues long. Trimming stripped 8 bases from V and 3 bases from J, with 10 bases between. CDR3 region: CSSRGDTEAFF. The CDR3 nucleotides are TGCAGTTCAAGAGGGGACACTGAAGCTTTCTTT.

This clonotype appeared a few times. The chain has TRBV7-2 and TRBJ2-7; TRBD1 matches at 8 bases. This CDR3 contains 14 residues. CDR1 SGHTA and CDR2 FQGNSA come from the germline V gene. J gave up 2 bases and V 4 bases, and 4 bases lay outside the gene matches. CDR3 nucleotides: TGTGCCAGCAGCTCGAGGACAGGGACCTACGAGCAGTACTTC. It codes for CASSSRTGTYEQYF.